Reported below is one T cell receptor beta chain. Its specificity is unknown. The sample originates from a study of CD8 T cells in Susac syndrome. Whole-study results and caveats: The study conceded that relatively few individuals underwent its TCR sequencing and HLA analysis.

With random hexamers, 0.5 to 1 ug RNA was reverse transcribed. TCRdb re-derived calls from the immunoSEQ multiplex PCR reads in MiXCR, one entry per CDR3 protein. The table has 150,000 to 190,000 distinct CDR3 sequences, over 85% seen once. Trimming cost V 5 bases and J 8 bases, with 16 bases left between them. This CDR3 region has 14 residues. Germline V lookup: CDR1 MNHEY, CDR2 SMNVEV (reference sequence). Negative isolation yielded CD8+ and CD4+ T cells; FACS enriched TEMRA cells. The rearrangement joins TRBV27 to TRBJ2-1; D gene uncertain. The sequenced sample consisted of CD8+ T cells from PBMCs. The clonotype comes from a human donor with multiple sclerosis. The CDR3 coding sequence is TGTGCCAGCAGTCCCTACCCGGTGCTTGATGAGCAGTTCTTC. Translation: CASSPYPVLDEQFF.